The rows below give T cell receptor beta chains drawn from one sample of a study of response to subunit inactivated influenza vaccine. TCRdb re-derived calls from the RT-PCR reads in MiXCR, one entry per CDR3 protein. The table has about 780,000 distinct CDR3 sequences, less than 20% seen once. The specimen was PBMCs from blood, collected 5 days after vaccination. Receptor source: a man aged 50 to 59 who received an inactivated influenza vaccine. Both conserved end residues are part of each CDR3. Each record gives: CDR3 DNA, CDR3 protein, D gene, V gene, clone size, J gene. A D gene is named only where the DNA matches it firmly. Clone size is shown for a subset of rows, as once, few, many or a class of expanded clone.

CDR3nt: TGTGCCAGCAGCCAAACAAACACTGAAGCTTTCTTT
CDR3aa: CASSQTNTEAFF
d_gene: NA
v_gene: TRBV11-2
abundance: NA
j_gene: TRBJ1-1

CDR3nt: TGTGCCAGCAGCCAGACCGGGACCGTAAAGACCTACGAGCAGTACTTC
CDR3aa: CASSQTGTVKTYEQYF
d_gene: NA
v_gene: TRBV5-5
abundance: few
j_gene: TRBJ2-7

CDR3nt: TGTGCCACGCCCGGTCCGCTGGACCGCCACTCTGGAAACACCATATATTTT
CDR3aa: CATPGPLDRHSGNTIYF
d_gene: NA
v_gene: TRBV7-9
abundance: NA
j_gene: TRBJ1-3

CDR3nt: TGCAGTGCTAGAGACGGCGGTAGAGGGTCAGATACGCAGTATTTT
CDR3aa: CSARDGGRGSDTQYF
d_gene: NA
v_gene: TRBV20-1
abundance: NA
j_gene: TRBJ2-3

CDR3nt: TGTACCACCAGTACGGGACTAGCGGGGAATGAGCAGTTCTTC
CDR3aa: CTTSTGLAGNEQFF
d_gene: TRBD2
v_gene: TRBV24-1
abundance: NA
j_gene: TRBJ2-1

CDR3nt: TGCAGTGCTACCCCCGGGGGAGGGGGCTATGGCTACACCTTC
CDR3aa: CSATPGGGGYGYTF
d_gene: NA
v_gene: TRBV20-1
abundance: many
j_gene: TRBJ1-2

CDR3nt: TGTGCCAGCAGCCTGACTAGCGGGGGTCCCTACATTCAGTACTTC
CDR3aa: CASSLTSGGPYIQYF
d_gene: TRBD2
v_gene: TRBV3-1
abundance: NA
j_gene: TRBJ2-4

CDR3nt: TGTGCCAGCAGCGTAGCTGGAACAGTGATTAATGAAAAACTGTTTTTT
CDR3aa: CASSVAGTVINEKLFF
d_gene: NA
v_gene: TRBV9
abundance: NA
j_gene: TRBJ1-4

CDR3nt: TGTGCCAGCAGCATCCGGAGGGATGAGCAGTTCTTC
CDR3aa: CASSIRRDEQFF
d_gene: NA
v_gene: TRBV7-9
abundance: NA
j_gene: TRBJ2-1

CDR3nt: TGTGCCAGCAGCCGGACAGTGGTGGGCGAGACCCAGTACTTC
CDR3aa: CASSRTVVGETQYF
d_gene: NA
v_gene: TRBV7-8
abundance: NA
j_gene: TRBJ2-5

CDR3nt: TGTGCCAGCAGCGTCCGGGACAGGGTAGGCTATGGCTACACCTTC
CDR3aa: CASSVRDRVGYGYTF
d_gene: TRBD1
v_gene: TRBV5-4
abundance: NA
j_gene: TRBJ1-2

CDR3nt: TGTGCCAGCAGATTCAGCGGCACCGGGGAGCTGTTTTTT
CDR3aa: CASRFSGTGELFF
d_gene: NA
v_gene: TRBV6-2/TRBV6-3
abundance: NA
j_gene: TRBJ2-2

CDR3nt: TGCAGTGCTAGAGATCTCCGTGGGGGTGAGCAGTACTTC
CDR3aa: CSARDLRGGEQYF
d_gene: NA
v_gene: TRBV20-1
abundance: few
j_gene: TRBJ2-7

CDR3nt: TGTGCCAGCAGTTTTCGTCTGGGCGGCTACGAGCAGTACTTC
CDR3aa: CASSFRLGGYEQYF
d_gene: NA
v_gene: TRBV27
abundance: few
j_gene: TRBJ2-7

CDR3nt: TGTGCCAGCTCCGGGACCCCGAACACTGAAGCTTTCTTT
CDR3aa: CASSGTPNTEAFF
d_gene: NA
v_gene: TRBV9
abundance: NA
j_gene: TRBJ1-1

CDR3nt: TGTGCCAGCAGCGTAGGGTCAGGGGTTCAGCCCCAGCATTTT
CDR3aa: CASSVGSGVQPQHF
d_gene: NA
v_gene: TRBV9
abundance: few
j_gene: TRBJ1-5

CDR3nt: TGTGCCAGCAGTTTACGACGGTTCCGGGATACGCAGTATTTT
CDR3aa: CASSLRRFRDTQYF
d_gene: NA
v_gene: TRBV27
abundance: NA
j_gene: TRBJ2-3

CDR3nt: TGCAGCGTCCCCGGGGCAGGGAGCTACGAGCAGTACTTC
CDR3aa: CSVPGAGSYEQYF
d_gene: NA
v_gene: TRBV29-1
abundance: NA
j_gene: TRBJ2-7

CDR3nt: TGTGCCAGCAGTGAACAACAGGGGACGAACACTGAAGCTTTCTTT
CDR3aa: CASSEQQGTNTEAFF
d_gene: TRBD1
v_gene: TRBV2
abundance: NA
j_gene: TRBJ1-1

CDR3nt: TGCAGTGCTAGAGACCTAACAGGGGCCGCCTACGAGCAGTACTTC
CDR3aa: CSARDLTGAAYEQYF
d_gene: TRBD1
v_gene: TRBV20-1
abundance: NA
j_gene: TRBJ2-7

CDR3nt: TGCGCCAGCAGCCCGGAACCGTTGAACACTGAAGCTTTCTTT
CDR3aa: CASSPEPLNTEAFF
d_gene: NA
v_gene: TRBV4-3
abundance: NA
j_gene: TRBJ1-1

CDR3nt: TGCAGCGTTAGGACAGGGGGCTACAATGAGCAGTTCTTC
CDR3aa: CSVRTGGYNEQFF
d_gene: TRBD1
v_gene: TRBV29-1
abundance: NA
j_gene: TRBJ2-1

CDR3nt: TGCAGTGCCGAGACTAGCGAGAGCTCCTACGAGCAGTACTTC
CDR3aa: CSAETSESSYEQYF
d_gene: TRBD2
v_gene: TRBV20-1
abundance: few
j_gene: TRBJ2-7

CDR3nt: TGTGCCATCAGTGGCCTAATAAGCGGGGGAACCACAGATACGCAGTATTTT
CDR3aa: CAISGLISGGTTDTQYF
d_gene: TRBD2
v_gene: TRBV10-3
abundance: few
j_gene: TRBJ2-3

CDR3nt: TGTGCCAGCAGGACGGACTCCGATTCACCCCTCCACTTT
CDR3aa: CASRTDSDSPLHF
d_gene: NA
v_gene: TRBV28
abundance: once
j_gene: TRBJ1-6

CDR3nt: TGCAGTGCTGAAGCATGGACAGGGGATCATGATGGCTACACCTTC
CDR3aa: CSAEAWTGDHDGYTF
d_gene: TRBD1
v_gene: TRBV20-1
abundance: few
j_gene: TRBJ1-2

CDR3nt: TGTGCCAGCAGCGTTTATAGCGGGACCTCCCCTGGCGAGCAGTACTTC
CDR3aa: CASSVYSGTSPGEQYF
d_gene: TRBD2
v_gene: TRBV28
abundance: NA
j_gene: TRBJ2-7

CDR3nt: TGTGCCAGCAGTCAATCCCCGAGGACAGGGTGGGATTCACCCCTCCACTTT
CDR3aa: CASSQSPRTGWDSPLHF
d_gene: TRBD1
v_gene: TRBV12-3/TRBV12-4
abundance: few
j_gene: TRBJ1-6

CDR3nt: TGTGCCAGCAGTCTTAGAAGTACCCCGGGCATTCAGTACTTC
CDR3aa: CASSLRSTPGIQYF
d_gene: NA
v_gene: TRBV7-8
abundance: NA
j_gene: TRBJ2-4